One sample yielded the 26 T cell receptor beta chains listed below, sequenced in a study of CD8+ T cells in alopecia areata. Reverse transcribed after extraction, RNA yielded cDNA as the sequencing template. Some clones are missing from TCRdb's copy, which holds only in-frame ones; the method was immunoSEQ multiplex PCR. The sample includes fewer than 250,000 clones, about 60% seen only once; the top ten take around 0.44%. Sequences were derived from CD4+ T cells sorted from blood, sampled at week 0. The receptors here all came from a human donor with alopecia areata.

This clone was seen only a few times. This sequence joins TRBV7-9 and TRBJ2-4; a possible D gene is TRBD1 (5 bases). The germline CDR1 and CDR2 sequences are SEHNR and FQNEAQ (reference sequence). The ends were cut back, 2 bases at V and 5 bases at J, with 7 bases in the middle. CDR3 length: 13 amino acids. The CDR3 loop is CASSLTGQNIQYF. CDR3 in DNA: TGTGCCAGCAGCTTAACAGGACAAAACATTCAGTACTTC.

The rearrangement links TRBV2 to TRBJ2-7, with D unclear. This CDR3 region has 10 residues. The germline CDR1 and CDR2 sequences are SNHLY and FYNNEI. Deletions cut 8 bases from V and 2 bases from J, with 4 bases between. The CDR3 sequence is CASGTYEQYF. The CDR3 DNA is TGTGCCAGCGGCACCTACGAGCAGTACTTC. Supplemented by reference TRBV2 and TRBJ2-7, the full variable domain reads EPEVTQTPSHQVTQMGQEVILRCVPISNHLYFYWYRQILGQKVEFLVSFYNNEISEKSEIFDDQFSVERPDGSNFTLKIRSTKLEDSAMYFCASGTYEQYFGPGTRLTVT.

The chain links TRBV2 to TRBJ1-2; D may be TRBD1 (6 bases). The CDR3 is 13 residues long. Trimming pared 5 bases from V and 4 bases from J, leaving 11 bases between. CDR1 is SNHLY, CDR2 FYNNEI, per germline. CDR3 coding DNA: TGTGCCAGCAGTCGAGGACAGTTCTATGGCTACACCTTC. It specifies CASSRGQFYGYTF.

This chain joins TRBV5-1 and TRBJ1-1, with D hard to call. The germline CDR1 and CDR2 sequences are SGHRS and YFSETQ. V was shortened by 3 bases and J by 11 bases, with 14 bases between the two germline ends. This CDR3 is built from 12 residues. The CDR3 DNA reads TGCGCCAGCAGCTCCACGAGATCGGGGGCTTTCTTT. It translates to CASSSTRSGAFF.

The CDR3, as DNA: TGCGCCAGCAACGCGTACCGGGACAGGGGGTTCTATGGCTACACCTTC. It yields the protein CASNAYRDRGFYGYTF. V usage is TRBV4-1 and J usage is TRBJ1-2; 11 nucleotides align to TRBD1. V was pared by 7 bases and J by 4 bases, with 11 bases of the junction left unmatched. CDR1 is MGHRA, CDR2 YSYEKL, per germline. This CDR3 comprises 16 residues.

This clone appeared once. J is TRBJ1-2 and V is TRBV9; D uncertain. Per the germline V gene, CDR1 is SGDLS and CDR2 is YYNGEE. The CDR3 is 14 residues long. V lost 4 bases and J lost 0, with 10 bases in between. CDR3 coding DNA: TGTGCCAGCAGCCCGGACGGCGCTAACTATGGCTACACCTTC. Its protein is CASSPDGANYGYTF.

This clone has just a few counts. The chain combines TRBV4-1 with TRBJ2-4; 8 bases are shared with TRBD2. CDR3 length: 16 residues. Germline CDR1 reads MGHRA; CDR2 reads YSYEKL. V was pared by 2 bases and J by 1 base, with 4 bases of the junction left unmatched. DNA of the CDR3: TGCGCCAGCAGCCAACCCCTAGCGGGTGCCAAAAACATTCAGTACTTC. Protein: CASSQPLAGAKNIQYF.

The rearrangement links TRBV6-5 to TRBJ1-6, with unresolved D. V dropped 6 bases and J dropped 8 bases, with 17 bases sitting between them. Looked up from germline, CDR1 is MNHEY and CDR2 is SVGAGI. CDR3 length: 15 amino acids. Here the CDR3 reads CASSTTAPRDSPLHF. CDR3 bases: TGTGCCAGCAGCACCACTGCGCCTAGGGATTCACCCCTCCACTTT.

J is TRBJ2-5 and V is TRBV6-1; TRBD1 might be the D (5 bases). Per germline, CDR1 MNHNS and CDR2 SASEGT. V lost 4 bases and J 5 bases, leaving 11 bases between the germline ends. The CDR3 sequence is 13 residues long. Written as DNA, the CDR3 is TGTGCCAGCAGTGGGGCAGGGTGGGAGACCCAGTACTTC. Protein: CASSGAGWETQYF.

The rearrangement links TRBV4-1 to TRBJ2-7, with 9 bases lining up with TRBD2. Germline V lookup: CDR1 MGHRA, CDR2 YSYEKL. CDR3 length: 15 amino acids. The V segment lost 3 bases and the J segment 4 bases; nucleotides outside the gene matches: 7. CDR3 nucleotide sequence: TGCGCCAGCAGCCATCAAGCGGGGGGCAGGTACGAGCAGTACTTC. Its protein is CASSHQAGGRYEQYF.

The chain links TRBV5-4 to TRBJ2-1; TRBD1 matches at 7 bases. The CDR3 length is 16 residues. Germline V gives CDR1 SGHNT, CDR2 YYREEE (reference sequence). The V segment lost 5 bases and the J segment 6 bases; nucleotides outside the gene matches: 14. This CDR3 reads CASSLEWDSRVNEQFF. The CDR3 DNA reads TGTGCCAGCAGTCTGGAGTGGGACAGCCGGGTCAATGAGCAGTTCTTC. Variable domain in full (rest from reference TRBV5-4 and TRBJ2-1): ETGVTQSPTHLIKTRGQQVTLRCSSQSGHNTVSWYQQALGQGPQFIFQYYREEENGRGNFPPRFSGLQFPNYSSELNVNALELDDSALYLCASSLEWDSRVNEQFFGPGTRLTVL.

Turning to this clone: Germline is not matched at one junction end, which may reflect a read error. This CDR3 is CASREGVLDIQYF. The CDR3 bases are TGTGCCAGCCGTGAAGGGGTATTGGACATTCAGTACTTC. The J gene is TRBJ2-4, the V gene TRBV6-1; a weak D match, TRBD1 (5 bases). Germline V gives CDR1 MNHNS, CDR2 SASEGT. The CDR3 loop spans 13 amino acids.

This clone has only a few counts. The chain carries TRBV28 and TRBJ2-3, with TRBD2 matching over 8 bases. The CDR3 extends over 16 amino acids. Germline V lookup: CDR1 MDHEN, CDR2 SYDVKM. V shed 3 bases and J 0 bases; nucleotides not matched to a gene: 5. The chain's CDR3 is CASSLASGLSTDTQYF. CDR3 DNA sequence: TGTGCCAGCAGTTTGGCTAGCGGGTTGAGCACAGATACGCAGTATTTT.

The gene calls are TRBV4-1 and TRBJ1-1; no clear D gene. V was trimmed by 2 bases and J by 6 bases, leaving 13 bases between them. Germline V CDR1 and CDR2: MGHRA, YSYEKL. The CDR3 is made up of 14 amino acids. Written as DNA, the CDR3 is TGCGCCAGCAGCCAACGAACGAGGATCGCTGAAGCTTTCTTT. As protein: CASSQRTRIAEAFF.

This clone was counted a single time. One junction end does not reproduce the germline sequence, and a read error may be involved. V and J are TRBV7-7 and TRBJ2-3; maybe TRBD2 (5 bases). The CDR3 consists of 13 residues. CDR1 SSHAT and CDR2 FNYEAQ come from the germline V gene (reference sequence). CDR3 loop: CASSLAQTDTQYF. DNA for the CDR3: TGTGCTAGCAGCTTAGCGCAGACAGATACGCAGTATTTT. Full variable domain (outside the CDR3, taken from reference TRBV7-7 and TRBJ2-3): GAGVSQSPRYKVTKRGQDVTLRCDPISSHATLYWYQQALGQGPEFLTYFNYEAQPDKSGLPSDRFSAERPEGSISTLTIQRTEQRDSAMYRCASSLAQTDTQYFGPGTRLTVL.

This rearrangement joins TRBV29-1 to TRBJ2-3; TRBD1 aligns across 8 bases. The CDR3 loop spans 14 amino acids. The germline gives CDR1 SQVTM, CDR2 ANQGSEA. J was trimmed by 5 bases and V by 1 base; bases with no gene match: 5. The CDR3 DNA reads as TGCAGCGTTGAAGGGCAGGGGGCGGGAGATACGCAGTATTTT. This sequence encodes CSVEGQGAGDTQYF.

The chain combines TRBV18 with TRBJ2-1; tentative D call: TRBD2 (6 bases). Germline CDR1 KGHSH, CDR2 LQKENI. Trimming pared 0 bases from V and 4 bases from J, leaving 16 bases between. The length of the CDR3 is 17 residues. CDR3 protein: CASSPPSAGSLYNEQFF. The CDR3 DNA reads TGTGCCAGCTCACCACCTTCAGCGGGTTCCTTATACAATGAGCAGTTCTTC.

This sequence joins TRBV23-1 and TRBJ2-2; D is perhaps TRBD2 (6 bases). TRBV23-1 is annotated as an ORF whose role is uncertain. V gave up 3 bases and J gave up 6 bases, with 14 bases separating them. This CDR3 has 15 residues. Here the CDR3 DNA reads TGCGCCAGCAGTCACCCGGGGGTGAGGGCCGGGGAGCTGTTTTTT. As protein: CASSHPGVRAGELFF.

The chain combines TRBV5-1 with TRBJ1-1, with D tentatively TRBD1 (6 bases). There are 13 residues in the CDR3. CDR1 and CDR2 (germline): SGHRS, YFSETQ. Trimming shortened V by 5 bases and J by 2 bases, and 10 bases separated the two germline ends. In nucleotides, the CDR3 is TGCGCCAGCAGGGAACAGGGAAACACTGAAGCTTTCTTT. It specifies CASREQGNTEAFF.

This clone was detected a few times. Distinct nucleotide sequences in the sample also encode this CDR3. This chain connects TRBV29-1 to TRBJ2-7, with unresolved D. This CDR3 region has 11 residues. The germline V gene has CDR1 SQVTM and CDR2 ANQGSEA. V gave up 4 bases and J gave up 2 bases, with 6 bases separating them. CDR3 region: CSVATTYEQYF. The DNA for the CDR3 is TGCAGCGTTGCTACAACCTACGAGCAGTACTTC.

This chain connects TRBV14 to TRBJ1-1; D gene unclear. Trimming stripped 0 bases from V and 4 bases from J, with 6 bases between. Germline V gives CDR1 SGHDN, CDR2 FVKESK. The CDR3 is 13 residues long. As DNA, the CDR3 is TGTGCCAGCAGCCAAGAAATCGTCACTGAAGCTTTCTTT. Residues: CASSQEIVTEAFF.

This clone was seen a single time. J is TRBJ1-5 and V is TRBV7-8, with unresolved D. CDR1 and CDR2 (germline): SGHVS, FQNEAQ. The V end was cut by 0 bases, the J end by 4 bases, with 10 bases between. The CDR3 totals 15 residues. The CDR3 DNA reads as TGTGCCAGCAGCTTAGCCCTCACGGATAATCAGCCCCAGCATTTT. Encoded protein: CASSLALTDNQPQHF.

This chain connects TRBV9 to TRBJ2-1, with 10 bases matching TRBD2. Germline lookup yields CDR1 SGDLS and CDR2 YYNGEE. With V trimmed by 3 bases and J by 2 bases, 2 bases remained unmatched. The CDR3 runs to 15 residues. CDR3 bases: TGTGCCAGCAGCGCCACTAGCGGGACCTACAATGAGCAGTTCTTC. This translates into CASSATSGTYNEQFF.

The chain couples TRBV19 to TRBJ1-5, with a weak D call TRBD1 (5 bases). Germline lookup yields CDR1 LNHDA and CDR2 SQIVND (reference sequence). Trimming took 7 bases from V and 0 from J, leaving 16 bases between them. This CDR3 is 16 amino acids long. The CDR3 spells CASTPRGGASNQPQHF. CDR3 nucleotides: TGTGCCAGTACCCCTCGGGGAGGGGCTAGCAATCAGCCCCAGCATTTT.

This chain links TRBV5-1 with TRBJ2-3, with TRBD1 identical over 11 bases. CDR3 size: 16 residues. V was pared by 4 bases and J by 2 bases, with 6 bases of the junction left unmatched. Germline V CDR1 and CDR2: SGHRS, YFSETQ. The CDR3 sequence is CASSAGQGAITDTQYF. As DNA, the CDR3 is TGCGCCAGCAGCGCCGGACAGGGGGCCATCACAGATACGCAGTATTTT.

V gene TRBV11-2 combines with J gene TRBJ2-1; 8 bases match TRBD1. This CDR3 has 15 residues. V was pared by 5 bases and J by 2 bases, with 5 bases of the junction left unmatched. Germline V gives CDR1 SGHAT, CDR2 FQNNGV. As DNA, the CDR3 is TGTGCCAGCAGCATGAGACAGGGGCCCTACAATGAGCAGTTCTTC. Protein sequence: CASSMRQGPYNEQFF.